The 27 T cell receptor beta chains below come from one sample, sequenced in a study of Graves' ophthalmopathy and Graves' hyperthyroidism. RNA transcripts yielded amplified TCR beta CDR3 regions. HTBI primers primed a first-round RT-PCR, and a second-round multiplex PCR followed. TCRdb called the multiplex PCR reads again in MiXCR, with one record for every CDR3 protein. Among about 370,000 distinct CDR3 sequences listed, about 18% were seen once. Sequencing input: peripheral blood. The receptors here all came from an adult woman with stable Graves' hyperthyroidism.

Ten or more counts support this clonotype. The chain combines TRBV11-2 with TRBJ2-7; no reliable D call. There are 13 residues in the CDR3. V was shortened by 3 bases and J by 2 bases, with 8 bases between the two germline ends. The germline V gene encodes CDR1 SGHAT and CDR2 FQNNGV. The CDR3 DNA reads as TGTGCCAGCAGCTTTGGGGTCGCCTACGAGCAGTACTTC. It is translated as CASSFGVAYEQYF. The variable domain in full, with the rest retrieved from reference TRBV11-2 and TRBJ2-7, is EAGVAQSPRYKIIEKRQSVAFWCNPISGHATLYWYQQILGQGPKLLIQFQNNGVVDDSQLPKDRFSAERLKGVDSTLKIQPAKLEDSAVYLCASSFGVAYEQYFGPGTRLTVT.

This clonotype occurred many times. V is TRBV4-1 and J is TRBJ1-5; a possible D gene is TRBD1 (6 bases). CDR1 and CDR2 from the germline V gene are MGHRA and YSYEKL. CDR3 size: 15 residues. Trimming pared 3 bases from V and 0 bases from J, leaving 9 bases between. CDR3 in amino acids: CASSQGDTSNQPQHF. The CDR3 DNA follows: TGCGCCAGCAGCCAGGGGGACACTAGCAATCAGCCCCAGCATTTT.

This clonotype was picked up many times. J is TRBJ1-2 and V is TRBV6-1; D unclear. Per the germline V gene, CDR1 is MNHNS and CDR2 is SASEGT. The CDR3 totals 13 residues. V lost 5 bases and J 0 bases, leaving 7 bases between the germline ends. As DNA, the CDR3 is TGTGCCAGCAGTCCCGAGGCTAACTATGGCTACACCTTC. The encoded protein is CASSPEANYGYTF.

This clonotype was seen repeatedly, ten times or more. The chain is built from TRBV30 and TRBJ1-5; the D gene is possibly TRBD1 (6 bases). Trimming shortened V by 4 bases and J by 5 bases, and 15 bases separated the two germline ends. The germline V gene encodes CDR1 GTSNPN and CDR2 SVGIG (reference sequence). The CDR3 runs 14 residues. CDR3 amino acids: CAWNTGRFDQPQHF. The CDR3 region has the DNA TGTGCCTGGAATACAGGGAGGTTCGATCAGCCCCAGCATTTT.

This clonotype occurred many times. This chain links TRBV6-2 or TRBV6-3 with TRBJ2-7; TRBD1 aligns across 9 bases. The CDR3 spans 15 residues. Trimming cost V 5 bases and J 3 bases; bases outside gene matches: 8. The germline V gene has CDR1 MNHEY and CDR2 SVGEGT. CDR3 region: CASSDTGTGNYEQYF. The CDR3 DNA reads as TGTGCCAGCAGTGACACCGGGACAGGGAACTACGAGCAGTACTTC.

Ten or more counts support this clonotype. An end of the junction differs from the germline gene, which may be a read error. This rearrangement joins TRBV6-5 to TRBJ2-7; D not resolved. The length of the CDR3 is 14 residues. Germline V gene lookup returns CDR1 MNHEY and CDR2 SVGAGI. CDR3 in amino acids: CASSYSAYTYERYF. CDR3 sequence (DNA): TGTGCCAGCAGTTACTCGGCTTATACCTACGAGCGGTACTTC.

This clonotype was seen many times. This chain joins TRBV12-5 and TRBJ1-1, with D hard to call. The CDR3 runs 13 residues. Trimming pared 0 bases from V and 5 bases from J, leaving 7 bases between. CDR1 and CDR2 from the germline V gene are LGHNT and FRNRAP. Written as DNA, the CDR3 is TGTGCTAGTGGTTTGGTGGCGGGGACTGAAGCTTTCTTT. This sequence encodes CASGLVAGTEAFF.

In the case of this clonotype: A junction boundary mismatches the germline segment, possibly from a read error. The rearrangement links TRBV6-5 to TRBJ1-2; D call uncertain. Per germline, CDR1 MNHEY and CDR2 SVGAGI. This CDR3 contains 13 residues. CDR3 region: CANSSADDYGYTF. CDR3 nucleotides: TGTGCCAACAGTTCGGCGGATGACTACGGCTACACCTTC.

V is TRBV6-1 and J is TRBJ2-7; 8 positions agree with TRBD2. The V segment lost 11 bases and the J segment 3 bases; nucleotides outside the gene matches: 6. CDR1 MNHNS and CDR2 SASEGT come from the germline V gene. This CDR3 has 12 residues. This CDR3 is CAPHLAGYEQYF. The CDR3, as DNA: TGTGCCCCGCATCTAGCGGGCTACGAGCAGTACTTC.

With respect to this clonotype: The junction and the germline gene differ at one end; a read error may be behind it. The chain joins TRBV18 to TRBJ2-2; D remains unclear. Germline values: CDR1 KGHSH, CDR2 LQKENI. The CDR3 has 15 residues. CDR3 DNA sequence: TGTGCCAACTCACCAGAAAGGAGTAACACCGGGGAGCTGTTTTTT. This encodes CANSPERSNTGELFF.

V gene TRBV20-1 combines with J gene TRBJ2-7, with 7 bases identical to TRBD1. The junction had 3 bases not matched to a gene; V was cut back by 4 bases and J by 3 bases. Per germline, CDR1 DFQATT and CDR2 SNEGSKA (reference sequence). CDR3 length: 12 amino acids. The CDR3 region is CSAKGGIYEQYF. In DNA form, the CDR3 reads TGCAGTGCTAAAGGGGGCATCTACGAGCAGTACTTC.

This clonotype showed up just a few times. This may stem from a read error, because a much larger clone lies one nucleotide away. This rearrangement joins TRBV6-1 to TRBJ2-7; no definite D call. V was trimmed by 3 bases and J by 0 bases, leaving 9 bases between them. CDR1 is MNHNS and CDR2 is SASEGT in the germline V gene. The CDR3 totals 14 residues. The CDR3 reads CASSDQWSSYEQYF. The CDR3 region has the DNA TGTGCCAGCAGTGACCAGTGGAGCTCCTACGAGCAGTACTTC.

The chain links TRBV19 to TRBJ2-5; D is ambiguous. The CDR3 is 14 residues long. Trimming left V 9 bases short and J 2 bases short, with 16 bases between. Germline V gene lookup returns CDR1 LNHDA and CDR2 SQIVND (reference sequence). CDR3 in DNA: TGTGCCAGCAGTTTAGCCCCCGGTCAAGAGACCCAGTACTTC. Translating it yields CASSLAPGQETQYF.

This sequence joins TRBV28 and TRBJ2-7; 13 bases fit TRBD2. V was clipped by 7 bases and J by 7 bases; unmatched bases: 10. The CDR3 loop spans 15 amino acids. Germline assignment: CDR1 MDHEN and CDR2 SYDVKM. Here the CDR3 reads CASTLGLAGVKEQYF. Written as DNA, the CDR3 is TGTGCCAGCACCCTAGGACTAGCGGGAGTTAAAGAGCAGTACTTC.

This clonotype was counted ten times or more. V and J are TRBV28 and TRBJ2-7, with D tentatively TRBD1 or TRBD2 (6 bases each). The germline CDR1 and CDR2 sequences are MDHEN and SYDVKM. V was shortened by 8 bases and J by 0 bases, with 17 bases between the two germline ends. The CDR3 length is 15 residues. CDR3 protein: CASLTPGGHSYEQYF. CDR3 nucleotides: TGTGCCAGCCTCACCCCCGGGGGACACTCCTACGAGCAGTACTTC. Filled out from reference TRBV28 and TRBJ2-7, the complete variable domain reads DVKVTQSSRYLVKRTGEKVFLECVQDMDHENMFWYRQDPGLGLRLIYFSYDVKMKEKGDIPEGYSVSREKKERFSLILESASTNQTSMYLCASLTPGGHSYEQYFGPGTRLTVT.

The V call is TRBV29-1, the J call TRBJ1-1; D is uncertain. The CDR3 is made up of 11 amino acids. V lost 3 bases, J lost 6 bases, and 8 bases lay in between. Per germline, CDR1 SQVTM and CDR2 ANQGSEA. CDR3 residues: CSVEWAAEAFF. In DNA form, the CDR3 reads TGCAGCGTTGAGTGGGCAGCTGAAGCTTTCTTT.

The V gene is TRBV27, the J gene TRBJ1-2; D not resolved. The CDR3 is made up of 13 amino acids. The V end was cut by 5 bases, the J end by 4 bases, with 11 bases between. Germline V lookup: CDR1 MNHEY, CDR2 SMNVEV (reference sequence). The CDR3 nucleotides read TGTGCCAGCAGTGAGGCCCCGGGCTATGGCTACACCTTC. It codes for CASSEAPGYGYTF.

This clonotype has a count of ten or more. V is TRBV12-3 or TRBV12-4 and J is TRBJ1-2; tentative D call: TRBD1 (6 bases). The V end was cut by 0 bases, the J end by 11 bases, with 19 bases between. The CDR3 length is 15 residues. The CDR3 sequence: CASSLAPPRQASYTF. CDR3 DNA: TGTGCCAGCAGTTTAGCTCCGCCTCGACAGGCATCTTACACCTTC.

Many counts were recorded for this clonotype. One end of the junction does not line up with germline, which may come from a read error. This chain links TRBV28 with TRBJ2-7; 9 nucleotides line up with TRBD1. Germline CDR1 and CDR2: MDHEN and SYDVKM. CDR3 length: 15 amino acids. CDR3 sequence: CASSTPGTGTPLQHF. Written as DNA, the CDR3 is TGTGCCAGCAGTACGCCCGGGACAGGGACCCCCCTACAGCACTTC. Drawing the rest from reference TRBV28 and TRBJ2-7, the complete variable domain is DVKVTQSSRYLVKRTGEKVFLECVQDMDHENMFWYRQDPGLGLRLIYFSYDVKMKEKGDIPEGYSVSREKKERFSLILESASTNQTSMYLCASSTPGTGTPLQHFGPGTRLTVT.

In this sample, this clonotype turned up many times. The rearrangement joins TRBV6-1 to TRBJ2-5; 7 bases line up with TRBD1. CDR1 and CDR2 from the germline V gene are MNHNS and SASEGT. V lost 5 bases to trimming and J lost 4 bases; unmatched junction nucleotides: 7. The length of the CDR3 is 14 residues. This CDR3 reads CASSSTGLGETQYF. CDR3 DNA: TGTGCCAGCAGTTCGACAGGGCTCGGAGAGACCCAGTACTTC.

This clonotype has a count of ten or more. V usage is TRBV6-5 and J usage is TRBJ1-2, with 8 positions matching TRBD1. CDR1 is MNHEY, CDR2 SVGAGI, per germline. This CDR3 is 13 amino acids long. With 7 bases clipped from V and 4 bases from J, the junction kept 5 bases outside the gene matches. CDR3 coding DNA: TGTGCCAGCAACGGACAGGGTGGCTATGGCTACACCTTC. Amino acid sequence: CASNGQGGYGYTF.

This clonotype was seen ten or more times. This sequence joins TRBV29-1 and TRBJ1-1, with TRBD1 matching 7 bases. Germline CDR1 is SQVTM and CDR2 is ANQGSEA. The V segment lost 6 bases and the J segment 3 bases; nucleotides outside the gene matches: 7. The CDR3 spans 13 residues. In nucleotides, the CDR3 is TGCAGCGTGGCTACAGGGGTTGACACTGAAGCTTTCTTT. It yields the protein CSVATGVDTEAFF.

This clonotype occurred many times. This rearrangement joins TRBV28 to TRBJ2-7; 7 bases align to TRBD2. With V trimmed by 4 bases and J by 0 bases, 6 bases remained unmatched. Germline CDR1 MDHEN, CDR2 SYDVKM. This CDR3 spans 15 amino acids. The CDR3 DNA sequence: TGTGCCAGCAGTTCCCTAGGCGGGAGCTCCTACGAGCAGTACTTC. Translated: CASSSLGGSSYEQYF. Using reference TRBV28 and TRBJ2-7 for the parts outside the CDR3, the full variable domain is DVKVTQSSRYLVKRTGEKVFLECVQDMDHENMFWYRQDPGLGLRLIYFSYDVKMKEKGDIPEGYSVSREKKERFSLILESASTNQTSMYLCASSSLGGSSYEQYFGPGTRLTVT.

This clonotype appeared many times. V usage is TRBV6-4 and J usage is TRBJ2-5; 8 bases line up with TRBD1. Germline CDR1 reads MRHNA; CDR2 reads SNTAGT. The J segment lost 5 bases and the V segment lost 3 bases, leaving 8 bases of the junction unmatched. The CDR3 is 15 residues long. CDR3 protein: CASSEYRTGLETQYF. CDR3 sequence (DNA): TGTGCCAGCAGTGAATATAGGACAGGGCTCGAGACCCAGTACTTC.

This clonotype has a handful of counts. The CDR3 nucleotides read TGTGCCAGCAGCCAAACGACTAAGGGCAGCTACGAGCAGTACTTC. Its protein is CASSQTTKGSYEQYF. J is TRBJ2-7 and V is TRBV3-1, with D possibly being TRBD2 (5 bases). Trimming removed 2 bases from V and 3 bases from J, with 14 bases in between. The CDR3 spans 15 residues. The germline CDR1 and CDR2 sequences are LGHDT and YNNKEL (reference sequence).

At least ten counts were recorded for this clonotype. The rearrangement joins TRBV6-2 or TRBV6-3 to TRBJ2-7, with a tentative D call TRBD2 (6 bases). This CDR3 has 13 residues. V was pared by 6 bases and J by 5 bases, with 14 bases between. Germline-derived CDR1 and CDR2 are MNHEY and SVGEGT. DNA of the CDR3: TGTGCCAGCAGGACACCGGGACTTAACGAGCAGTACTTC. It encodes CASRTPGLNEQYF.

This clonotype was counted at least ten times. J is TRBJ2-5 and V is TRBV6-1, with 8 nucleotides matching TRBD1. Germline V gene lookup returns CDR1 MNHNS and CDR2 SASEGT. With 6 bases clipped from V and 2 bases from J, the junction kept 8 bases outside the gene matches. The CDR3 has 15 residues. The CDR3 coding sequence is TGTGCCAGCAGCCCCGGACAGGGCCAACAAGAGACCCAGTACTTC. Protein: CASSPGQGQQETQYF.